This TCR beta chain is from a study of graft-versus-host responses after intestinal transplantation. Study information: Recipients received multivisceral, liver-intestinal, or isolated intestinal transplants.

With respect to this clone: Its antigen is unknown.

The table came from immunoSEQ multiplex PCR; TCRdb's copy has only in-frame clones and leaves some out. The data show nearly 100,000 clones, with 75% to 95% seen just once and around 16% held by the top ten. CDR1 MNHEY and CDR2 SMNVEV come from the germline V gene (reference sequence). V was trimmed by 5 bases and J by 0 bases, leaving 13 bases between them. This CDR3 has 16 amino acids. Whole-study findings and limits: The authors found GvH clones in recipient marrow, some appearing first in ileum or blood.

The input for sequencing was PBMCs, taken just under 460 days after intestinal transplant. The TCR originated in a human patient who received an intestinal transplant, so some T cells may come from the graft donor. The chain has TRBV27 and TRBJ2-2; D may be TRBD1 (6 bases). CDR3 protein: CASSRRQAANTGELFF. CDR3 coding DNA: TGTGCCAGCAGTCGACGACAGGCCGCGAACACCGGGGAGCTGTTTTTT.